This T cell receptor (beta chain) was captured by sequencing in a study of Ad26.COV2.S vaccination and SARS-CoV-2 variants (dated by TCRdb to the early 2020s). In terms of the full investigation: Vaccine-arm donors came from COV1001, a multicentre, randomized, double-blind, placebo-controlled phase I-IIa trial of Ad26.COV2.S in healthy adults. Ad26.COV2.S was administered intramuscularly at 5 x 10^10 or 1 x 10^11 viral particles, either as a single shot or as two shots given 56 days apart. Sequencing of the TCRbeta repertoire served to evaluate the specificity and breadth of SARS-CoV-2-reactive T cell receptors following Ad26.COV2.S vaccination. A total of 32 samples were included in the TCR-sequenced set, comprising around 19 Ad26.COV2.S vaccine recipients, 5 placebo recipients and 8 SARS-CoV-2 convalescent individuals. Trial participants were randomized into five groups of five, in which low-dose or high-dose Ad26.COV2.S was given once or twice, or placebo was given on both occasions. Throughout the experiments and outcome assessment, investigators stayed blinded to trial group allocation. Broader findings and caveats from the paper: Comparable non-spike TCR breadth was observed between vaccine and placebo recipients, consistent with only spike being contained in the vaccine. Spike-specific TCR breadth was higher in Ad26.COV2.S recipients than in placebo recipients (P = 0.0014). Comparing responses between vaccine doses or regimens was not something the study was powered to do. It was noted by the authors that total T cell responses may have been underestimated by the TCR breadth and depth analyses. After vaccination, substantial breadth of spike-specific CD8+ and CD4+ T cell responses was reported.

The immunoSEQ Assay was the method used to sequence TCRbeta CDR3 regions. After extraction, genomic DNA underwent amplification by bias-controlled multiplex PCR, followed by high-throughput sequencing. Concerning the study's data processing: To quantify the absolute abundance of each unique TCRbeta CDR3 region, sequences were collapsed and filtered. Usable DNA was measured by amplifying reference genes present in all nucleated cells, and TCRbeta template counts were normalized to that usable DNA to estimate T cell fraction. Repertoire TCRs were annotated as SARS-CoV-2-specific when V gene, CDR3 amino acid sequence and J gene were exactly matched to a known reactive TCR set. The reference SARS-CoV-2 TCR set was derived from MIRA and filtered for enrichment in COVID-19-positive ImmuneCODE repertoires, a step that removed public or cross-reactive TCRs. Using the MIRA antigens, annotated TCRs were further analysed by specific ORF or by position within an ORF. Depth was the summed frequency of annotated unique rearrangements, while breadth was defined as annotated unique rearrangements over total unique productive rearrangements. Two-sided Wilcoxon rank-sum tests were applied when comparing TCR breadth between groups. The immuneACCESS repertoire file appears here via TCRdb, limited to in-frame rearrangements. These files lack a portion of the clones; in checked studies, under half of the deficit traces to unresolved V genes, and the cause of the others is not known. D and trimming were read from the DNA, whereas the V and J calls and clone size are those reported in that table. For this sample the table gives about 400,000 clones, of which roughly 90% were detected only once. About 1.7% of the sample comes from the top ten.

The treatment or condition label, as the study defines it: roughly 19 received Ad26.COV2.S at low or high dose, single or two shots; about 5 received placebo; per-sample allocation not given. Repertoires of vaccine and placebo recipients were sequenced from samples collected on day 63 after the first injection. Cohort 1b enrolled about two dozen adults aged 18-55 years at a single site in Boston, USA, between 29 July and 7 August 2020. As a vaccine, Ad26.COV2.S was a replication-incompetent adenovirus type 26 vector that expressed a prefusion-stabilized SARS-CoV-2 spike protein derived from the original Wuhan strain. According to the germline V gene (reference sequence), CDR1 reads MNHEY and CDR2 reads SMNVEV. V and J lose 3 bases and 5 bases, and a span of 20 bases separates them. CDR3 length: 16 amino acids, cysteine to phenylalanine. The only DNA kept is the CDR3, 48 bases in frame from the first base.

Notes on this clone: Its recognized antigen is unknown. No clone much larger than this one lies a single base away; base qualities are absent.

The chain uses TRBV27 and TRBJ2-7, with TRBD1 perhaps the D gene, on 5 matching bases. The specimen was peripheral blood, collected in a trial of Ad26.COV2.S vaccine versus placebo. This clonotype was obtained from a person aged 18-65 years who received the Ad26.COV2.S COVID-19 vaccine or a placebo. Here the CDR3 is given as CASSLMPPRGTDEQYF. The DNA sequence is given as TGTGCCAGCAGTTTGATGCCCCCTAGGGGAACCGACGAGCAGTACTTC.